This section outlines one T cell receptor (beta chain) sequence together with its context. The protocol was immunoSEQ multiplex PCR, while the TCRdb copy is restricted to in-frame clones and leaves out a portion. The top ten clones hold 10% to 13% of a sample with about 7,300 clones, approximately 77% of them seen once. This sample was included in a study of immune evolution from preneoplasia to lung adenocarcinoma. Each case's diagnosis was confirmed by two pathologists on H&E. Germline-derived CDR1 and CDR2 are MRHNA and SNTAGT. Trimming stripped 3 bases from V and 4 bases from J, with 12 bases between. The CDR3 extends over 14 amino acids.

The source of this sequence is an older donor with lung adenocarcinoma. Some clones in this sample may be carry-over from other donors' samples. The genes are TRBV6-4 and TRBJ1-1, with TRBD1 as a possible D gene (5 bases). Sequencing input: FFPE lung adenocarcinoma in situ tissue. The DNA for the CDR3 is TGTGCCAGCAGTGAACAGGAGGAGGGCACTGAAGCTTTCTTT. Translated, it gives CASSEQEEGTEAFF.